One and the same sample provided the 27 T cell receptor beta chains below, sequenced in a study of blood T cells in healthy people across ages. A second PCR of roughly 7 to 11 cycles used a sample-barcoded 5' primer and a J-beta primer mix. TCRdb reanalysed the 5' RACE reads using MiXCR and keeps one entry per CDR3 protein. The sample lists 1.5 million to 2 million distinct CDR3 sequences; around half were seen once. The sequenced material came from blood. The receptors shown here come from a woman aged 35 to 49 in good health.

J is TRBJ2-1 and V is TRBV6-6; the D is unclear. Germline V gives CDR1 MNHNY, CDR2 SVGAGI (reference sequence). V gave up 11 bases and J gave up 6 bases, with 23 bases separating them. The CDR3 consists of 15 residues. The CDR3 region has the DNA TGTGCCGGGTCGATGTGGGGTGAAGTGGGCAATGAGCAGTTCTTC. This gives the protein CAGSMWGEVGNEQFF.

V and J are TRBV6-2 or TRBV6-3 and TRBJ1-2; D not certain. Trimming removed 6 bases at V and 5 bases at J, with 19 bases between. CDR1 is MNHEY, CDR2 SVGEGT, per germline. This CDR3 comprises 15 residues. The CDR3 region is CASRTPRVPPYGYTF. The CDR3 region has the DNA TGTGCCAGCAGGACCCCTCGGGTACCCCCTTATGGCTACACCTTC.

V usage is TRBV5-6 and J usage is TRBJ2-1; D possibly corresponds to TRBD1 (7 bases). Trimming removed 5 bases from V and 5 bases from J, with 20 bases in between. The germline V gene encodes CDR1 SGHDT and CDR2 YYEEEE. CDR3 length equals 16 residues. The CDR3 reads CASRPRRAGGNNEQFF. CDR3 DNA: TGTGCCAGCAGACCTCGAAGGGCAGGGGGGAACAATGAGCAGTTCTTC.

The rearrangement uses TRBV28 and TRBJ1-5; 7 bases line up with TRBD1. After removal of 6 bases from V and 2 bases from J, the junction contained 13 bases not matched to a gene. CDR1 and CDR2 from the germline V gene are MDHEN and SYDVKM. This CDR3 is built from 17 residues. The CDR3 protein is CASSSSSRQGRNQPQHF. Written as DNA, the CDR3 is TGTGCCAGCAGCTCTTCCTCCCGACAGGGTCGCAATCAGCCCCAGCATTTT.

This chain uses TRBV3-1 with TRBJ2-6; 9 positions agree with TRBD1. The CDR3 loop spans 18 amino acids. Germline loops: CDR1 LGHDT, CDR2 YNNKEL (reference sequence). The junction had 6 bases not matched to a gene; V was cut back by 3 bases and J by 0 bases. The CDR3 sequence: CASSQSGTGNSGANVLTF. CDR3 nucleotides: TGTGCCAGCAGCCAGTCCGGGACAGGGAACTCTGGGGCCAACGTCCTGACTTTC.

Note on this clonotype: A much larger clone sits a single nucleotide away, making a read error possible. This sequence joins TRBV6-6 and TRBJ2-3; 7 bases align to TRBD1. This CDR3 is built from 14 residues. CDR1 and CDR2 (germline): MNHNY, SVGAGI (reference sequence). V trimming: 0 bases; J trimming: 4 bases; junction bases outside the gene matches: 1. CDR3 nucleotide sequence: TGTGCCAGCAGTTACTCGACAGGGCCAGATACGCAGTATTTT. Protein sequence: CASSYSTGPDTQYF.

In this sample, this clonotype turned up a few times. V gene TRBV7-2 combines with J gene TRBJ2-7; 13 bases map to TRBD2. The CDR3 consists of 18 residues. With V trimmed by 5 bases and J by 2 bases, 12 bases remained unmatched. The V gene's germline CDR1 is SGHTA and CDR2 FQGNSA. CDR3 bases: TGTGCCAGCAGCCGTGACGAAACTAGCGGGGGGGTTACCTACGAGCAGTACTTC. This gives the protein CASSRDETSGGVTYEQYF.

The chain employs TRBV7-2 and TRBJ1-4; 7 nucleotides line up with TRBD1. CDR1 SGHTA and CDR2 FQGNSA come from the germline V gene. The CDR3 is 15 residues long. The trim removed 3 bases at V and 2 bases at J, leaving 3 bases unmatched. As DNA, the CDR3 is TGTGCCAGCAGCTTGACAGGGCCTACTAATGAAAAACTGTTTTTT. This gives the protein CASSLTGPTNEKLFF.

Concerning this clonotype itself: Because it lacks the conserved phenylalanine or tryptophan at the end, this CDR3 is likely a read error. The V gene is TRBV20-1, the J gene TRBJ2-5, with D possibly being TRBD2 (6 bases). CDR1 and CDR2 (germline): DFQATT, SNEGSKA (reference sequence). Trimming shortened V by 6 bases and J by 5 bases, and 19 bases separated the two germline ends. CDR3 length equals 14 residues. The CDR3 region is CSARTRGSSETQYV. The CDR3 region has the DNA TGCAGTGCCCGGACGCGGGGTAGCAGCGAGACCCAGTACGTC.

The chain joins TRBV28 to TRBJ1-2; D remains ambiguous. V was cut by 6 bases and J by 12 bases, with 14 bases left in between. This CDR3 comprises 11 residues. Germline CDR1 and CDR2: MDHEN and SYDVKM. The DNA for the CDR3 is TGTGCCAGCAGCCGAAGTTTTGTTGACACCTTC. Its translation: CASSRSFVDTF.

V usage is TRBV4-1 and J usage is TRBJ1-2; D possibly corresponds to TRBD1 (6 bases). CDR1 MGHRA and CDR2 YSYEKL come from the germline V gene. V shed 3 bases and J shed 5 bases, with 10 bases lying between them. CDR3 length: 13 residues. This chain's CDR3 is CASSQDSYYGYTF. CDR3 in DNA: TGCGCCAGCAGCCAGGACAGCTATTATGGCTACACCTTC.

The chain uses TRBV20-1 and TRBJ1-4, with D possibly matching TRBD1 (5 bases). Trimming cost V 0 bases and J 8 bases, with 19 bases left between them. The CDR3 is made up of 16 amino acids. Germline V gene data show CDR1 as DFQATT and CDR2 as SNEGSKA (reference sequence). CDR3 DNA sequence: TGCAGTGCTAGAGATCTAGGGACCCCTAAGGTGGAAAAACTGTTTTTT. It encodes CSARDLGTPKVEKLFF.

The chain combines TRBV3-1 with TRBJ2-3, with a tentative D call TRBD2 (6 bases). Germline CDR1 reads LGHDT; CDR2 reads YNNKEL (reference sequence). With 4 bases removed from V and 4 bases from J, the gap between germline ends came to 15 bases. This CDR3 is 15 amino acids long. The CDR3 reads CASSPIQGGADTQYF. The DNA of the CDR3 is TGTGCCAGCAGCCCCATTCAGGGCGGGGCAGATACGCAGTATTTT.

The V and J genes are TRBV12-3 or TRBV12-4 and TRBJ1-2; D may be TRBD1 (6 bases). The CDR3 contains 15 residues. V was clipped by 1 base and J by 4 bases, with 13 bases between them. CDR3 region: CASSLEGAGAYGYTF. The DNA for the CDR3 is TGTGCCAGCAGTTTAGAGGGAGCAGGGGCCTATGGCTACACCTTC.

The rearrangement joins TRBV29-1 to TRBJ2-3; 9 bases are a match to TRBD1. CDR3 length equals 14 residues. Germline V gene data show CDR1 as SQVTM and CDR2 as ANQGSEA. V was pared by 2 bases and J by 4 bases, with 4 bases of the junction left unmatched. The CDR3 DNA follows: TGCAGCGTTGAAAAGGGACAGGGACCAGATACGCAGTATTTT. Translating it yields CSVEKGQGPDTQYF.

This clonotype showed up just a few times. The chain joins TRBV7-9 to TRBJ2-1; D is possibly TRBD1 (5 bases). Looked up from germline, CDR1 is SEHNR and CDR2 is FQNEAQ (reference sequence). V was clipped by 5 bases and J by 9 bases, with 23 bases between them. CDR3 length: 16 residues. The CDR3 is CASSIPQGTQWAEQFF. CDR3 DNA: TGTGCCAGCAGCATCCCTCAGGGAACCCAATGGGCTGAGCAGTTCTTC.

V and J are TRBV4-2 and TRBJ2-1; 9 bases line up with TRBD2. There are 15 residues in the CDR3. CDR1 is LGHNA and CDR2 is YNFKEQ in the germline V gene. J lost 9 bases, V lost 4 bases, and 10 bases had no gene match. For the CDR3, the DNA is TGTGCCAGCAGCCCAGACGGGACTAGCCGTAGTGAGCAGTTCTTC. This translates into CASSPDGTSRSEQFF.

This sequence joins TRBV5-1 and TRBJ1-4; the D gene is possibly TRBD1 (5 bases). The V and J ends lost 2 bases and 5 bases respectively, with 13 bases between them. This CDR3 region has 15 residues. The V gene's germline CDR1 is SGHRS and CDR2 YFSETQ. The CDR3 nucleotides are TGCGCCAGCAGCTTCTCAGGGATTAAGAATGAAAAACTGTTTTTT. Translated: CASSFSGIKNEKLFF.

V and J are TRBV29-1 and TRBJ2-3, with D hard to call. CDR3 length equals 15 residues. Trimming left V 1 base short and J 4 bases short, with 15 bases between. Germline values: CDR1 SQVTM, CDR2 ANQGSEA. Here the CDR3 reads CSVEGSSFTPDTQYF. The CDR3, as DNA: TGCAGCGTTGAAGGGTCGAGTTTCACGCCAGATACGCAGTATTTT.

The gene calls are TRBV6-1 and TRBJ2-3; TRBD1 matches 9 bases. This CDR3 is 15 amino acids long. CDR1 is MNHNS, CDR2 SASEGT, per germline. V dropped 3 bases and J dropped 5; count of bases not matched to a gene: 6. DNA for the CDR3: TGTGCCAGCAGTGAGCGGGACAGGGTTGGAGATACGCAGTATTTT. As protein: CASSERDRVGDTQYF.

J is TRBJ2-5 and V is TRBV6-2 or TRBV6-3, with 13 bases aligning to TRBD2. V dropped 6 bases and J dropped 5; count of bases not matched to a gene: 24. Germline V gives CDR1 MNHEY, CDR2 SVGEGT. The CDR3 loop spans 21 amino acids. CDR3 DNA: TGTGCCAGCAGCAAAAAATCGGGACGGTTAATAGGGACTAGCGGGAAGGAGACCCAGTACTTC. Encoded protein: CASSKKSGRLIGTSGKETQYF.

This clonotype has only a few counts. The chain recombines TRBV5-1 with TRBJ2-1; D gene ambiguous. V was clipped by 6 bases and J by 0 bases, with 13 bases between them. CDR1 SGHRS and CDR2 YFSETQ come from the germline V gene. CDR3 length: 15 residues. CDR3 protein: CASMWASYSYNEQFF. For the CDR3, the DNA is TGCGCCAGCATGTGGGCGTCCTACTCCTACAATGAGCAGTTCTTC.

This clonotype was seen only once. The chain has TRBV5-5 and TRBJ1-2, with 7 bases identical to TRBD1. Per the germline V gene, CDR1 is SGHKS and CDR2 is YYEKEE (reference sequence). Trimming at V came to 0 bases and at J to 7 bases, leaving 6 bases not matched to a gene. CDR3 length equals 14 residues. The CDR3 DNA reads TGTGCCAGCAGCTTGGCAAACAGGGGCGGTGGCTACACCTTC. Its protein product is CASSLANRGGGYTF.

The rearrangement joins TRBV3-1 to TRBJ1-5, with unresolved D. CDR1 LGHDT and CDR2 YNNKEL come from the germline V gene (reference sequence). Deletions cut 1 base from V and 7 bases from J, with 11 bases between. The CDR3 has 14 amino acids. CDR3 sequence reads: CASSQARAEQPQHF. CDR3 DNA sequence: TGTGCCAGCAGCCAAGCCCGGGCAGAGCAGCCCCAGCATTTT.

V usage is TRBV20-1 and J usage is TRBJ1-6; TRBD1 matches 7 bases. Unmatched junction bases numbered 17, after V lost 5 bases and J lost 10 bases. Germline lookup yields CDR1 DFQATT and CDR2 SNEGSKA (reference sequence). CDR3 length: 16 residues. The CDR3, as DNA: TGCAGTGCTCGACCCGGGGAAGGGGGCTTCGGATCACCCCTCCACTTT. It translates to CSARPGEGGFGSPLHF.

This clonotype was detected only once. This sequence joins TRBV18 and TRBJ1-2; tentatively, D is TRBD1 (5 bases). CDR1 is KGHSH, CDR2 LQKENI, per germline. Deletions cut 0 bases from V and 4 bases from J, with 12 bases between. The CDR3 is 15 residues long. CDR3 region: CASSPPAGKSYGYTF. Here the CDR3 DNA reads TGTGCCAGCTCACCACCGGCAGGGAAGAGCTATGGCTACACCTTC. The whole variable domain, filled in from reference TRBV18 and TRBJ1-2, reads NAGVMQNPRHLVRRRGQEARLRCSPMKGHSHVYWYRQLPEEGLKFMVYLQKENIIDESGMPKERFSAEFPKEGPSILRIQQVVRGDSAAYFCASSPPAGKSYGYTFGSGTRLTVV.

The chain has TRBV20-1 and TRBJ2-1; D tentatively reads TRBD1 or TRBD2 (5 bases each). Per germline, CDR1 DFQATT and CDR2 SNEGSKA (reference sequence). V was shortened by 7 bases and J by 9 bases, with 16 bases between the two germline ends. This CDR3 contains 12 residues. This CDR3 is CSVRPGTAEQFF. In nucleotides, the CDR3 is TGCAGTGTTAGGCCCGGGACGGCTGAGCAGTTCTTC.